These T cell receptor beta chains were read from a single sample in a study of blood T cell repertoires in COVID-19. Data came from immunoSEQ multiplex PCR; TCRdb stores just in-frame clones and leaves some out. The sample consists of 350,000 to 400,000 clones, 75% to 90% of them appearing once. Sequencing was done on a sample of peripheral blood. Every receptor here comes from a woman in her sixties with COVID-19, enrolled during active disease. The CDR3 runs from the conserved cysteine through the conserved F or W. The D gene is left open where the match is weak. A row's size may be missing; if present it is once, few, many or a size class.

size,D,V,J,CDR3,DNA
-,-,TRBV9,TRBJ2-2,CASSLNRAGGELFF,TGTGCCAGCAGCTTAAACAGGGCGGGCGGGGAGCTGTTTTTT
-,TRBD1,TRBV6-5,TRBJ1-1,CASSLGTGGEIFF,TGTGCCAGCAGCCTAGGGACAGGGGGCGAAATTTTCTTT
-,-,TRBV12-5,TRBJ1-4,CASNLGAHQEKLFF,TGTGCTAGTAACCTGGGGGCGCACCAAGAAAAACTGTTTTTT
-,TRBD1,TRBV6-5,TRBJ2-3,CASSHRGPDTQYF,TGTGCCAGCAGTCACAGGGGACCAGATACGCAGTATTTT
-,TRBD2,TRBV6-5,TRBJ2-7,CASNPGGGGYEQYF,TGTGCCAGCAACCCCGGGGGGGGTGGCTACGAGCAGTACTTC
-,TRBD1,TRBV30,TRBJ1-4,CACFLQGSHEKLFF,TGTGCCTGCTTCCTACAGGGGTCCCATGAAAAACTGTTTTTT
-,TRBD1,TRBV12-3/TRBV12-4,TRBJ1-2,CASRGGQGSGYTF,TGTGCCAGCAGGGGAGGACAGGGCAGTGGCTACACCTTC
-,-,TRBV18,TRBJ1-2,CASSPPPGIGYGYTF,TGTGCCAGCTCACCACCTCCAGGGATTGGGTATGGCTACACCTTC
-,-,TRBV7-9,TRBJ2-7,CASGGPAYEQYF,TGTGCTTCGGGGGGCCCCGCCTACGAGCAGTACTTC
-,-,TRBV3-1/TRBV3-2,TRBJ2-2,CASSLRKGSGAAGELFF,TGTGCCAGCAGCCTCAGAAAGGGGTCCGGCGCGGCCGGGGAGCTGTTTTTT
once,-,TRBV19,TRBJ1-2,CASSIWGANYGYTF,TGTGCCAGTAGTATATGGGGGGCTAACTATGGCTACACCTTC
-,TRBD2,TRBV3-1/TRBV3-2,TRBJ2-7,CASSQVDSGGAEQYF,TGTGCCAGCAGCCAAGTTGATAGCGGGGGTGCCGAGCAGTACTTC
-,-,TRBV18,TRBJ2-7,CASSPDTLSYEQYF,TGTGCCAGCTCACCGGACACCCTCTCCTACGAGCAGTACTTC
-,TRBD2,TRBV25-1,TRBJ2-1,CASSDQETSGEQFF,TGTGCCAGCAGTGATCAGGAGACTAGCGGTGAGCAGTTCTTC
-,-,TRBV4-1,TRBJ1-1,CASSQDFGRGTEAFF,TGCGCCAGCAGCCAAGATTTCGGAAGGGGCACTGAAGCTTTCTTT
-,TRBD2,TRBV6-2/TRBV6-3,TRBJ2-4,CASSHSSGGALEVIQYF,TGTGCCAGCAGTCACTCTAGCGGGGGGGCCTTAGAGGTCATTCAGTACTTC
-,-,TRBV14,TRBJ2-3,CASSQRFTDTQYF,TGTGCCAGCAGCCAGAGATTCACAGATACGCAGTATTTT
-,TRBD2,TRBV7-9,TRBJ2-3,CASSFRSGETDTQYF,TGTGCCAGCAGCTTTCGCAGCGGGGAAACAGATACGCAGTATTTT
-,TRBD2,TRBV5-6,TRBJ2-2,CASSLGLGTGELFF,TGTGCCAGCAGCCTCGGACTAGGGACCGGGGAGCTGTTTTTT
-,TRBD1,TRBV6-4,TRBJ1-1,CASRQQGALGNTEAFF,TGTGCCAGCAGGCAACAGGGGGCGCTAGGGAACACTGAAGCTTTCTTT
-,TRBD1,TRBV15,TRBJ1-6,CATSREDRNSPLHF,TGTGCCACCAGCAGAGAGGACAGGAATTCACCCCTCCACTTT
-,-,TRBV18,TRBJ1-2,CASSPEDYGYTF,TGTGCCAGCTCACCGGAGGACTATGGCTACACCTTC
-,TRBD1,TRBV5-1,TRBJ1-6,CASSKDRGLNSPLHF,TGCGCCAGCAGCAAGGACAGGGGGCTAAATTCACCCCTCCACTTT
-,TRBD1,TRBV6-6,TRBJ2-7,CASSQQGAIGEQYF,TGTGCCAGCAGTCAACAGGGGGCGATTGGAGAGCAGTACTTC
-,-,TRBV5-1,TRBJ1-3,CASSPGASGGNTIYF,TGCGCCAGCAGCCCGGGTGCCTCTGGAGGAAACACCATATATTTT
once,-,TRBV19,TRBJ1-1,CASSIVGQSNTEAFF,TGTGCCAGTAGTATAGTGGGACAATCGAACACTGAAGCTTTCTTT
-,TRBD1,TRBV28,TRBJ1-1,CASSHRDRGTEAFF,TGTGCCAGCAGTCACCGGGACAGGGGTACTGAAGCTTTCTTT
-,-,TRBV7-3,TRBJ2-1,CASSRDNEQFF,TGTGCCAGCAGCCGGGACAATGAGCAGTTCTTC